This entry concerns a single T cell receptor beta chain. Its antigen is unknown. Libraries were prepared by immunoSEQ multiplex PCR; TCRdb keeps only in-frame clonotypes and omits some of them. The top ten clones hold approximately 0.11% of a sample with around 550,000 clones, around 96% of them seen once. V lost 2 bases, J lost 8 bases, and 7 bases stayed unmatched. The CDR3 is 14 amino acids. Germline CDR1 MNHEY, CDR2 SMNVEV (reference sequence). In the naive CD8 group, cells lacked CD45RO and were positively selected for CCR7, so terminally differentiated effector memory CD45RA+ cells were left out. This entry belongs to a study of shared clonotypes between healthy human individuals. Findings and limits, study-wide: Non-shared clonotypes displayed generation probabilities falling below those of clonotypes present in all four donors. Larger richness was generally estimated for naive than memory subsets.

This sequence originates from a woman in her 30s in good health. The chain links TRBV27 to TRBJ1-2; 8 nucleotides line up with TRBD1. The sample consisted of naive CD8+ T cells sorted from blood. The CDR3 DNA reads as TGTGCCAGCAGTTTACCAGGGGGCGCTGGGGGCTACACCTTC. It codes for CASSLPGGAGGYTF.